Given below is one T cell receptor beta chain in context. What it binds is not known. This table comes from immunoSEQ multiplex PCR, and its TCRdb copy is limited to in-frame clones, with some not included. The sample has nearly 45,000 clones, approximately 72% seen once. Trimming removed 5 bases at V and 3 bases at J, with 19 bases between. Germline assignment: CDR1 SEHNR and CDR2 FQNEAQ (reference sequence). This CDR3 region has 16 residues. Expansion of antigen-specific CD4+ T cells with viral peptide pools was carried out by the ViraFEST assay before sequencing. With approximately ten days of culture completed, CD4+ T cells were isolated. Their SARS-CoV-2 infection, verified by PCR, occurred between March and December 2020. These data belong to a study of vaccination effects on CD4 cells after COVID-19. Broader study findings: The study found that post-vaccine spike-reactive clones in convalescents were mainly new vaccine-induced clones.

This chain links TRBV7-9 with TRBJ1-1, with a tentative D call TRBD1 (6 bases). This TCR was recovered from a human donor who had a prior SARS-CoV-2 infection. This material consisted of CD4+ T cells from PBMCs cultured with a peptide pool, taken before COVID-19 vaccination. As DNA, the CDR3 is TGTGCCAGCAGCCCCCGATCTCGGGGGGGGCACACTGAAGCTTTCTTT. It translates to CASSPRSRGGHTEAFF.